This TCR beta chain was observed in a study of neoadjuvant anti-PD-1 for oral cavity cancer. Study context: Before surgery, most patients got three to four biweekly 3 mg/kg nivolumab doses. Patients without progression got a fourth dose around day 43.

Study-level findings and limits: Each response group had just a few patients in TCR analyses.

These oral cavity squamous cell carcinomas were HPV-negative and locally advanced. The length of the CDR3 is 16 residues. Unmatched junction bases numbered 11, after V lost 1 base and J lost 7 bases. Germline CDR1 MNHNS, CDR2 SASEGT. A few counts support this clone. What it binds is unknown. Only in-frame clones appear in the TCRdb table, and some are missing; sequencing was by immunoSEQ multiplex PCR. The data contain under 10,000 clones, approximately 61% of them singletons. Specimen: tumor tissue, collected before nivolumab (anti-PD-1) treatment. The chain carries TRBV6-1 and TRBJ2-7, with 9 bases fitting TRBD1. This clonotype was obtained from a person between 40 and 85 years old with oral cavity squamous cell carcinoma. The CDR3 is CASSEGGGTGWWEQYF. DNA of the CDR3: TGTGCCAGCAGTGAAGGAGGAGGGACAGGGTGGTGGGAGCAGTACTTC.